Listed below are T cell receptor beta chains from one sample, sequenced in a study of cytomegalovirus exposure and HLA in healthy donors. TCRdb's copy holds only in-frame clones and misses some; the assay was immunoSEQ multiplex PCR. The sample table includes 50,000 to 75,000 clones. The specimen was PBMCs. These receptors all stem from a woman in her late teens or twenties in good health and CMV-seronegative. Each CDR3 is given without its conserved first and last residue.

j_call,v_call,cdr3_aa
TRBJ2-1,TRBV7-2,ASSLGAGIGEQF
TRBJ2-1,TRBV5-1,ASSVHTYNEQF
TRBJ1-1,TRBV28,ASVGGDAMNTEAF
TRBJ2-1,TRBV7-9,ASSYRTAGVSNEQF
TRBJ2-3,TRBV28,ASSSWTSTDTQY
TRBJ1-2,TRBV4-1,ASSQEKRGGYGYT
TRBJ1-1,TRBV18,ASSPLGGNLEAF
TRBJ1-2,TRBV9,ASSVRPASEGGYT
TRBJ1-1,TRBV11-2,ASSLVRDRTEAF
TRBJ2-2,TRBV30,AWSRETNTGELF
TRBJ2-7,TRBV4-2,ASSLRGEQY
TRBJ1-1,TRBV18,ASSPGQGSRTEAF
TRBJ1-6,TRBV7-9,ASSFGQTHNSPLH
TRBJ1-1,TRBV6-5,ASSYNGGEAF
TRBJ1-1,TRBV5-1,ASRVQGGTEAF
TRBJ2-3,TRBV6-6,ASSLPGTTDTQY
TRBJ1-2,TRBV2,ASSENTGQLGYT
TRBJ1-2,TRBV14,ASSQESGYGYT
TRBJ2-1,TRBV5-4,ASSSRAGGRSWF
TRBJ1-3,TRBV9,ASSVGALGTGIY
TRBJ1-1,TRBV5-1,ASSLYRGGNTEAF
TRBJ1-6,TRBV28,ASQGQLSSYNSPLH